This T cell receptor beta chain emerged from a study of CD8 T cells in ankylosing spondylitis. A quantitative 5'-RACE method, one with molecular barcodes, was used to make TCR beta libraries. TCRdb re-called the 5' RACE reads with MiXCR, one entry per CDR3 protein. This repertoire shows about 160,000 distinct CDR3 sequences, around 17% found once; its top ten account for about 8%. This CDR3 has 19 residues. V dropped 0 bases and J dropped 1; count of bases not matched to a gene: 6. The germline gives CDR1 ENHRY, CDR2 SYGVKD. Study conclusions and caveats: Previous work reported some of these motif variants in the synovial fluid and blood of reactive arthritis. What seemed typical of ankylosing spondylitis blood was a TCR beta motif built from about 8 highly homologous variants.

This clonotype was recorded at least ten times. Antigen specificity is unknown. This clonotype originated in a male donor with ankylosing spondylitis or in good health (not recorded which). The sequenced sample consisted of blood, either unsorted or a sorted T cell fraction (not recorded which). The rearrangement uses TRBV10-3 and TRBJ2-3; 14 positions agree with TRBD2. DNA for the CDR3: TGTGCCATCAGTGAGTCTCGGGGACTAGCGGGAGATCGCACAGATACGCAGTATTTT. It encodes CAISESRGLAGDRTDTQYF.